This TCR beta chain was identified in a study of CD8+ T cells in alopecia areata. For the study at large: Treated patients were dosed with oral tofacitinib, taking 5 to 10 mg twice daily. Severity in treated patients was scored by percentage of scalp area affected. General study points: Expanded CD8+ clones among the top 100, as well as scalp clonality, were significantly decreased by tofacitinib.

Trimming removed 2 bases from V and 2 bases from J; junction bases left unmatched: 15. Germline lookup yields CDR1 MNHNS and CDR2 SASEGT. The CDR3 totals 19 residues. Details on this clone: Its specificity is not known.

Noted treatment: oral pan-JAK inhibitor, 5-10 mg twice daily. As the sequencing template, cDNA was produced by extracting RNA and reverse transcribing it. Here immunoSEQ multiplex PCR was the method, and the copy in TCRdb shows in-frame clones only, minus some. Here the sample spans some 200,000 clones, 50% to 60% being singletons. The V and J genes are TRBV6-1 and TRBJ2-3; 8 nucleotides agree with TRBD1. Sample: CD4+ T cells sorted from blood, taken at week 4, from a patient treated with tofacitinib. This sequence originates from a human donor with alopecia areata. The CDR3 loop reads CASSEWNARGRMHTDTQYF. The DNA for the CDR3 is TGTGCCAGCAGTGAATGGAATGCCAGGGGGCGGATGCACACAGATACGCAGTATTTT.